The 6 T cell receptor beta chains given below trace back to one sample, sequenced in a study of cytomegalovirus exposure and HLA in healthy donors. Primers: 60 Vbeta forward and 13 Jbeta reverse. The data were produced by immunoSEQ multiplex PCR, yet TCRdb's version contains in-frame clones alone and is incomplete. The profile covers about 140,000 clones, with roughly 68% appearing a single time and around 9.3% taken by the ten largest. Sequencing used PBMCs. These receptors originate from a man aged 25-40 years in good health and CMV-seropositive.

The chain is built from TRBV7-9 and TRBJ2-5; tentative D call: TRBD2 (5 bases). Per germline, CDR1 SEHNR and CDR2 FQNEAQ (reference sequence). Trimming removed 5 bases at V and 5 bases at J, with 9 bases between. The CDR3 runs 12 residues. CDR3 DNA: TGTGCCAGCAGCCTCGGGGTGGAGACCCAGTACTTC. This encodes CASSLGVETQYF. Together with reference TRBV7-9 and TRBJ2-5, the CDR3 gives the full variable domain: DTGVSQNPRHKITKRGQNVTFRCDPISEHNRLYWYRQTLGQGPEFLTYFQNEAQLEKSRLLSDRFSAERPKGSFSTLEIQRTEQGDSAMYLCASSLGVETQYFGPGTRLLVL.

Note on this clone: Relative to the germline gene, one junction end is altered; a read error may explain this. The J gene is TRBJ1-5, the V gene TRBV28; D is uncertain. CDR1 is MDHEN, CDR2 SYDVKM, per germline. CDR3 length: 13 amino acids. The DNA for the CDR3 is TGTGCCAGCAGTTTACGCCAGACCCTAGAGGTAGGATTT. Translating it yields CASSLRQTLEVGF.

As for this clone: The same CDR3 is also encoded by other DNA sequences in this sample. The CDR3, as DNA: TGCGCCAGCAGCCAAGCAAGCGGGGGATCCTACGAGCAGTACTTC. Its translation: CASSQASGGSYEQYF. The V and J genes are TRBV4-1 and TRBJ2-7; the match to TRBD2 covers 8 bases. The trim removed 1 base at V and 1 base at J, leaving 3 bases unmatched. The CDR3 has 15 amino acids. The germline V gene has CDR1 MGHRA and CDR2 YSYEKL.

This chain links TRBV19 with TRBJ1-4, with D possibly TRBD1 on 6 matching bases. Germline values: CDR1 LNHDA, CDR2 SQIVND (reference sequence). The CDR3 has 14 residues. Trimming pared 8 bases from V and 7 bases from J, leaving 17 bases between. The CDR3 coding sequence is TGTGCCAGTTCCCGGGGGGCTAGGAGTGAAAAACTGTTTTTT. This encodes CASSRGARSEKLFF.

The V call is TRBV7-9, the J call TRBJ2-1, with 12 bases fitting TRBD1. The CDR3 extends over 15 amino acids. Germline values: CDR1 SEHNR, CDR2 FQNEAQ (reference sequence). V was clipped by 5 bases and J by 4 bases; unmatched bases: 3. CDR3 DNA sequence: TGTGCCAGCAGCATGGGACAGGGGGCGTACAATGAGCAGTTCTTC. Translating it yields CASSMGQGAYNEQFF.

In its sample, this clone was seen a few times. The genes are TRBV28 and TRBJ2-7, with TRBD1 identical over 9 bases. The CDR3 totals 15 residues. The junction had 5 bases not matched to a gene; V was cut back by 3 bases and J by 2 bases. Germline CDR1 reads MDHEN; CDR2 reads SYDVKM. The CDR3 reads CASSFSGTGTYEQYF. CDR3 nucleotides: TGTGCCAGCAGTTTTTCAGGGACAGGGACCTACGAGCAGTACTTC.